Listed below are T cell receptor beta chains from one sample, sequenced in a study of blood T cell repertoires in COVID-19. Measured with immunoSEQ multiplex PCR; TCRdb has only the in-frame clones, and not every one. This repertoire shows 60,000 or so clones, approximately 86% found once; its top ten account for roughly a tenth. Sequenced input: peripheral blood. The source is a human donor with acute or convalescent COVID-19. The donor label of this sample is uncertain. Both conserved end residues are part of each CDR3. The D gene is left open where the match is weak. Rows give clone size only sometimes, using once, few, many, or a class for an expanded clone.

v_call,j_call,d_call,clone_size,cdr3_aa,cdr3_nt
TRBV6-5,TRBJ1-2,TRBD1,NA,CASSIRTGGNYGYTF,TGTGCCAGCAGTATCCGGACAGGGGGTAACTATGGCTACACCTTC
TRBV6-5,TRBJ2-1,NA,NA,CASNRDTTVREQFF,TGTGCCAGCAACCGGGACACTACAGTTCGGGAGCAGTTCTTC
TRBV3-1/TRBV3-2,TRBJ2-5,TRBD2,NA,CASSQSRTSGALRETQYF,TGTGCCAGCAGCCAGTCCCGGACTAGCGGGGCTCTCCGAGAGACCCAGTACTTC
TRBV11-2,TRBJ2-7,TRBD2,once,CASSRNHAGVSYEQYF,TGTGCCAGCAGCCGCAACCACGCGGGAGTTTCCTACGAGCAGTACTTC
TRBV19,TRBJ2-6,NA,NA,CASSIILTAGANVLTF,TGTGCCAGTAGTATCATCTTAACTGCTGGGGCCAACGTCCTGACTTTC
TRBV19,TRBJ2-7,TRBD1,NA,CASRDRGSYEQYF,TGTGCCAGTAGGGACAGGGGTTCCTACGAGCAGTACTTC
TRBV5-1,TRBJ2-3,NA,NA,CASSPPPSGHQYF,TGCGCCAGCAGCCCGCCTCCGTCAGGGCATCAGTATTTT
TRBV2,TRBJ2-7,TRBD2,NA,CASSDYGTSGRGEQYF,TGTGCCAGCAGTGATTACGGGACTAGCGGGAGGGGCGAGCAGTACTTC
TRBV5-4,TRBJ1-2,NA,NA,CASSRTANYGYTF,TGTGCCAGCAGCCGGACAGCTAACTATGGCTACACCTTC
TRBV19,TRBJ1-2,NA,once,CASREKGKGYTF,TGTGCCAGTAGAGAGAAGGGGAAGGGCTACACCTTC
TRBV28,TRBJ2-1,TRBD2,NA,CASKLAGGYNEQFF,TGTGCCAGCAAACTAGCGGGGGGCTACAATGAGCAGTTCTTC
TRBV7-2,TRBJ2-3,NA,NA,CASSPRTISRTDTQYF,TGTGCCAGCAGCCCCCGGACTATTTCCCGCACAGATACGCAGTATTTT
TRBV24-1,TRBJ2-2,TRBD1,NA,CATSETWTGGAGELFF,TGTGCCACCAGTGAGACCTGGACAGGGGGCGCCGGGGAGCTGTTTTTT
TRBV11-1,TRBJ1-3,NA,few,CASSSQETIYF,TGTGCCAGCAGCTCACAGGAGACCATATATTTT
TRBV5-1,TRBJ1-1,TRBD1,NA,CASSFDRGFEAFF,TGCGCCAGCAGCTTTGACAGGGGCTTTGAAGCTTTCTTT
TRBV5-4,TRBJ1-2,NA,few,CASSLAREKAGYTF,TGTGCCAGCAGCTTGGCCCGGGAGAAGGCTGGCTACACCTTC
TRBV2,TRBJ1-2,NA,once,CASSEESASGYTF,TGTGCCAGCAGTGAGGAGTCAGCCTCGGGCTACACCTTC
TRBV5-4,TRBJ2-2,TRBD2,NA,CASSSSGGVFEELFF,TGTGCCAGCAGCTCTAGCGGGGGGGTCTTTGAGGAGCTGTTTTTT
TRBV6-2/TRBV6-3,TRBJ2-4,TRBD2,NA,CASSSQQGLAGVRAKNIQYF,TGTGCCAGCAGTTCCCAACAAGGGCTAGCGGGAGTTAGAGCCAAAAACATTCAGTACTTC
TRBV19,TRBJ2-2,NA,NA,CASSPGEIQAFNTGELFF,TGTGCCAGTAGTCCGGGCGAAATACAGGCCTTCAACACCGGGGAGCTGTTTTTT
TRBV30,TRBJ1-6,NA,NA,CAWSVGDSYNSPLHF,TGTGCCTGGAGTGTAGGAGACAGCTATAATTCACCCCTCCACTTT
TRBV5-1,TRBJ2-3,NA,NA,CASSLAGEPTDTQYF,TGCGCCAGCAGCTTGGCAGGGGAGCCCACAGATACGCAGTATTTT